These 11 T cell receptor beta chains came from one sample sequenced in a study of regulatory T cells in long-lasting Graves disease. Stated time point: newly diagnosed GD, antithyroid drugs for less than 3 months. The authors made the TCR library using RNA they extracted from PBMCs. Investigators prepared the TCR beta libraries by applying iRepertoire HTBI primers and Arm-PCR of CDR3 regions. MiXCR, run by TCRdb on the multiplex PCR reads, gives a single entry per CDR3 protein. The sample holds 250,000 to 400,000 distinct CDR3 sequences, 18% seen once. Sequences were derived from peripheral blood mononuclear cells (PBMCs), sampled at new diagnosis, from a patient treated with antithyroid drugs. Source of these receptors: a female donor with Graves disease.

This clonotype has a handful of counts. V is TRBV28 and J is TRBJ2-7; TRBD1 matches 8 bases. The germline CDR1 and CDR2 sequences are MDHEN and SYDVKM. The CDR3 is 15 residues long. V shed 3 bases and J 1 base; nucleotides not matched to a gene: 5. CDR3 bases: TGTGCCAGCAGTTTTTGGGACAGGTTATCCTACGAGCAGTACTTC. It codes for CASSFWDRLSYEQYF.

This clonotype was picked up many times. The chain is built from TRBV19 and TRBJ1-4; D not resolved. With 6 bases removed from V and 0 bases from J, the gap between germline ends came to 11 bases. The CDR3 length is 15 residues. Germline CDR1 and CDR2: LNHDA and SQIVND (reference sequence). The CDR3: CASRKAETTNEKLFF. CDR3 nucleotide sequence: TGTGCCAGTAGAAAGGCGGAGACAACTAATGAAAAACTGTTTTTT.

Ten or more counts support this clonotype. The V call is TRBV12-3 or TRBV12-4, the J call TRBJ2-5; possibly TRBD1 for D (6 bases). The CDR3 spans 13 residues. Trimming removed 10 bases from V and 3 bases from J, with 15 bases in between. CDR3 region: CATARDTEETQYF. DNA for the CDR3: TGTGCCACCGCACGGGACACAGAAGAGACCCAGTACTTC.

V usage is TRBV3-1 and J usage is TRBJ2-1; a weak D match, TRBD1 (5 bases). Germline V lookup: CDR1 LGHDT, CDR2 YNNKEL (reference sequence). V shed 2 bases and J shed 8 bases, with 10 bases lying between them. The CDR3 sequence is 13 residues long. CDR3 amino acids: CASSQQGPDEQFF. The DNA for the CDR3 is TGTGCCAGCAGCCAACAGGGTCCGGATGAGCAGTTCTTC.

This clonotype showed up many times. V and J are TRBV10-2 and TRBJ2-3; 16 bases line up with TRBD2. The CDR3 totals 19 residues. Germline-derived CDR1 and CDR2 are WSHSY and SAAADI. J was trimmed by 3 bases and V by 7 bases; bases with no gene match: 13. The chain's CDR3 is CASTGLAGGPSGRTDTQYF. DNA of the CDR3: TGCGCCAGCACGGGACTAGCGGGAGGGCCATCGGGAAGGACAGATACGCAGTATTTT.

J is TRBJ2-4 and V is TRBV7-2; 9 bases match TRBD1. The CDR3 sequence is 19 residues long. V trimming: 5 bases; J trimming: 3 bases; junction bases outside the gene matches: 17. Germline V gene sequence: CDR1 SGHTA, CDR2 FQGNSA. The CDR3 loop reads CASSQGGAGTGPDKNIQYF. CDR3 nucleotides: TGTGCCAGCAGCCAAGGCGGAGCCGGGACAGGGCCCGACAAAAACATTCAGTACTTC.

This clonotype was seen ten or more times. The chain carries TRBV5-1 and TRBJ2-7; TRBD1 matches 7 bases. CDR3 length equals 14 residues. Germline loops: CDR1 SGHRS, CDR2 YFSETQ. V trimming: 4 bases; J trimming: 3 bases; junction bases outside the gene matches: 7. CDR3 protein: CASSDPGQNYEQYF. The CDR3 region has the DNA TGCGCCAGCAGCGACCCGGGACAGAACTACGAGCAGTACTTC.

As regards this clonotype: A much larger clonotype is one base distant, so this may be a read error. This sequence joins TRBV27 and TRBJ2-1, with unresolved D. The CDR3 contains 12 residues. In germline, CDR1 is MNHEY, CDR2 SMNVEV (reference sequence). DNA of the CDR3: TGTGCCAGCGCCTCGGCTTACAATGGGCAGTTCTTC. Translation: CASASAYNGQFF.

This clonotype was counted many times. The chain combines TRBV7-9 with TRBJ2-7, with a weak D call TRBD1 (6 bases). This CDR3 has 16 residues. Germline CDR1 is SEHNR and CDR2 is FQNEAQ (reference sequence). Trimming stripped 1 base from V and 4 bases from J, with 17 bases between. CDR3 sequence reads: CASSLGSGTPFYEQYF. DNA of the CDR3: TGTGCCAGCAGCTTAGGGTCCGGGACACCATTTTACGAGCAGTACTTC.

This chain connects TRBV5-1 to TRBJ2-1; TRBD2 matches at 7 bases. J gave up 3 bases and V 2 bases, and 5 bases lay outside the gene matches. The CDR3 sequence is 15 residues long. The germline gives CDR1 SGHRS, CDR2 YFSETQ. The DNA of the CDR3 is TGCGCCAGCAGCTTTAAAGCGGGAATCTACAATGAGCAGTTCTTC. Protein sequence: CASSFKAGIYNEQFF.

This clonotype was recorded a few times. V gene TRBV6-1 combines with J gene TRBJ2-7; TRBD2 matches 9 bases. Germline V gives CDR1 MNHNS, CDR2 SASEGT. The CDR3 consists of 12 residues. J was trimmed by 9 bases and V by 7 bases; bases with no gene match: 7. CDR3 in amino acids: CASNLASGVQYF. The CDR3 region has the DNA TGTGCCAGCAACCTCGCTAGCGGGGTGCAGTACTTC.